The present TCR beta chain was sequenced within a study of OX40 agonist ivuxolimab in advanced cancers. Regarding the study in general: The costimulatory receptor OX40 (CD134) was targeted by ivuxolimab, a fully human IgG2 agonistic monoclonal antibody. Intravenous ivuxolimab was administered to patients every 2 weeks at six dose levels: 0.01, 0.1, 0.3, 1.5, 3 and 10 mg/kg. Of the 50 to 55 patients in dose escalation, 19 had hepatocellular carcinoma, some 15 had melanoma, 9 had renal cell carcinoma and 9 had head and neck cancer. In the dose-escalation cohort, 70% to 85% of patients were male, and the mean age was approximately 64 years, with a range of roughly 23 to 85. Patients were allowed to have had prior anti-PD-1, anti-PD-L1 or anti-CTLA-4 therapy, and 30% to 40% of the dose-escalation patients had been treated with checkpoint inhibitors. Partial responses occurred in three dose-escalation patients: two with cutaneous melanoma and one with hepatocellular carcinoma. The point of sequencing TCRbeta in the periphery was to test whether ivuxolimab changed TCR sequence diversity and drove clonal T-cell expansion. The paper covers the monotherapy dose-escalation part of the phase I ivuxolimab trial, which included N of about 50 patients.

There are 19 amino acids in the CDR3, from cysteine to phenylalanine inclusive. Here the CDR3 DNA is all that survives: 57 bases in frame from base 1. At the junction V is shortened by 4 bases and J by 6 bases; bases outside the gene matches: 18. The germline V gene sets CDR1 to SGHRS and CDR2 to YFSETQ. Genomic DNA was isolated from the sorted cells so that the TCRbeta CDR3 region could be sequenced. The immunoSEQ Assay was used for sequencing of TCRbeta CDR3 regions. TCRdb took this table from immuneACCESS and kept in-frame rearrangements with V and J called. Such tables lack part of the clones; where checked against another copy, unresolved V genes explain under half of the gap, and the rest is unexplained. Here the sample has more than 60,000 clones; around 86% occur a single time. The ten largest account for over 0.9% of the sample. Study-wide conclusions, independent of this receptor: Partial responders in the 0.1-3.0 mg/kg groups had among the lowest normalized peripheral clonal expansion, especially among CD8+ T cells. The antigen specificity of the peripheral T cells that underwent clonal expansion was not determined. Clonal expansion of both CD4+ and CD8+ blood T cells was observed from baseline to week 6 at doses 0.1 to 3.0 mg/kg. On average, CD8+ T cells showed more expanded clones than CD4+ T cells after ivuxolimab. Low levels of normalized T-cell clonal expansion were also seen in some patients who did not respond.

Patients with autoimmune disease history or receiving systemic immunosuppression were excluded from the trial. Peripheral blood for TCR sequencing was collected from all dose cohorts at baseline, on cycle 4 day 1, and on cycle 7 day 1. Samples came from an open-label, multicenter, first-in-human phase I dose-escalation trial of ivuxolimab. Adults with locally advanced or metastatic melanoma, renal cell carcinoma, hepatocellular carcinoma or head and neck squamous cell carcinoma were enrolled in the trial. Before TCR sequencing, CD4+ and CD8+ T cells were separately sorted from peripheral blood. For this clone: No cognate antigen has been identified for it. Base quality data are lacking; no much larger clone is found one base away.

The source is an adult with an advanced solid tumor such as melanoma, head and neck, liver or kidney cancer. The sequences come from CD4+ or CD8+ T cells sorted from blood, collected in a trial of the OX40 agonist ivuxolimab. In this chain, TRBV5-1 is recombined with TRBJ2-5, and TRBD2 matches 13 of the central bases. The bases are TGCGCCAGCAGCCCCACAGGGAGTAGTGGACTAGCGGGAGACAAGACCCAGTACTTC. It is translated as CASSPTGSSGLAGDKTQYF.